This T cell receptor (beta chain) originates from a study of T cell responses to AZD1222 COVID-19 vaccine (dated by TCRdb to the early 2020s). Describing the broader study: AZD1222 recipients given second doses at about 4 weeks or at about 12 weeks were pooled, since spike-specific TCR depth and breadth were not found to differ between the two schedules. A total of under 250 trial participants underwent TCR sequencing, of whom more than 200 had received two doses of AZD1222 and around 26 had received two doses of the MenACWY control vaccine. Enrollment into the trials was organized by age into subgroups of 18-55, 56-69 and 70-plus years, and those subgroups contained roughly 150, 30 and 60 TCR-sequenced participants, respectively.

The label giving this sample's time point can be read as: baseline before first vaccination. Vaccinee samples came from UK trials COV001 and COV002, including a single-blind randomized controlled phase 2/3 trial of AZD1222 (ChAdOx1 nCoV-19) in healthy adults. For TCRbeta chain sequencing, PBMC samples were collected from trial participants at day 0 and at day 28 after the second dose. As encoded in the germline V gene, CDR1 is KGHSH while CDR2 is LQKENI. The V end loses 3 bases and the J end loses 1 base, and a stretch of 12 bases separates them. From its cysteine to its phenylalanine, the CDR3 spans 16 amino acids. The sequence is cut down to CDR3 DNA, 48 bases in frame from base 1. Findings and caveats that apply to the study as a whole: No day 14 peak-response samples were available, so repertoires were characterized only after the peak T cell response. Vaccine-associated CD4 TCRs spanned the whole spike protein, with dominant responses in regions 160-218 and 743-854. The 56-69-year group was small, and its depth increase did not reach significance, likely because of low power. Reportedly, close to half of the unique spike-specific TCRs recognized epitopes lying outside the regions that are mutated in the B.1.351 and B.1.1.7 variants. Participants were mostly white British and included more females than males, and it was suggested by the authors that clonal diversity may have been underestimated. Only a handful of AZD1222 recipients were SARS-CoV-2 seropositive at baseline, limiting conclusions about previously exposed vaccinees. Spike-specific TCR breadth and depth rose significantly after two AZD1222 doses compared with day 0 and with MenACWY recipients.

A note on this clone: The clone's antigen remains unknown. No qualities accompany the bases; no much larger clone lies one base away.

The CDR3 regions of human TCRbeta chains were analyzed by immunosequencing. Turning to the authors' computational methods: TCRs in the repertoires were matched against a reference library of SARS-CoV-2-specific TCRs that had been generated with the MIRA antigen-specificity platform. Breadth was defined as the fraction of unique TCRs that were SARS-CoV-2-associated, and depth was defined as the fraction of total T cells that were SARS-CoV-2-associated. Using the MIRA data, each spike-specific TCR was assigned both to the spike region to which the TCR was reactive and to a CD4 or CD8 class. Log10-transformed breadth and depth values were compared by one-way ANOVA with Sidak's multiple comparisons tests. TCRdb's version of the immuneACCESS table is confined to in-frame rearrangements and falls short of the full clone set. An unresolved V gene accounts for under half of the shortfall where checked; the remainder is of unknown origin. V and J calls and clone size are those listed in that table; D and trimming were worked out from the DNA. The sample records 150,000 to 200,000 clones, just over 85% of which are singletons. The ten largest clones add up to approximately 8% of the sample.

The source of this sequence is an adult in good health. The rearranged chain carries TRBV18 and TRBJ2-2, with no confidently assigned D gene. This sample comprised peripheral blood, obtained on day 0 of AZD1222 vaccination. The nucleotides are TGTGCCAGCTCACCCCCGAGACAAGTGAACACCGGGGAGCTGTTTTTT. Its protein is CASSPPRQVNTGELFF.